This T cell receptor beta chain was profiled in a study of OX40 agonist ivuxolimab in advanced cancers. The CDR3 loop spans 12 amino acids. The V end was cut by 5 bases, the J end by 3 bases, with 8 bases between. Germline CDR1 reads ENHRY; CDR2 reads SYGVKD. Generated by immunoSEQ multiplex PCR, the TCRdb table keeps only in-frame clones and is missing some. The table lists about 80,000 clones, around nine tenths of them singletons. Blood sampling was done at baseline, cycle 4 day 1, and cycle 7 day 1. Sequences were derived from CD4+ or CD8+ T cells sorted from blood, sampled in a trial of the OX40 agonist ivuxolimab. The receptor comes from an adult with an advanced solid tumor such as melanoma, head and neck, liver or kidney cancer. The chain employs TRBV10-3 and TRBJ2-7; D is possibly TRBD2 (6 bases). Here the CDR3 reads CAISNSGYEQYF. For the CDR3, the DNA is TGTGCCATCAGTAATAGCGGCTACGAGCAGTACTTC.